These 6 T cell receptor beta chains originate from one sample sequenced in a study of cytomegalovirus exposure and HLA in healthy donors. The PCR was carried out with 60 Vbeta primers and 13 Jbeta primers. The repertoire was sequenced with immunoSEQ multiplex PCR; TCRdb's copy has only in-frame clones and lacks some. This sample has 80,000 to 95,000 clones; approximately 57% occur once, and the top ten carry roughly 6%. The sample comprised PBMCs. Receptors were obtained from a woman in her 30s in good health and CMV-seronegative.

The V call is TRBV27, the J call TRBJ1-1, with TRBD1 as a possible D gene (5 bases). In germline, CDR1 is MNHEY, CDR2 SMNVEV (reference sequence). Trimming removed 5 bases from V and 0 bases from J, with 19 bases in between. The CDR3 is made up of 17 amino acids. The CDR3 sequence is CASSKRGSGVLNTEAFF. CDR3 DNA sequence: TGTGCCAGCAGTAAAAGGGGAAGTGGGGTCCTGAACACTGAAGCTTTCTTT.

This chain uses TRBV5-4 with TRBJ2-5, with a tentative D call TRBD2 (5 bases). Gene TRBJ2-7 matches the end of the DNA better, so the J call may be wrong. The CDR3 is 16 amino acids. Germline lookup yields CDR1 SGHNT and CDR2 YYREEE (reference sequence). This CDR3 reads CASSSGIGSVSYEQYF. CDR3 bases: TGTGCCAGCAGCAGCGGAATAGGTAGCGTCTCCTACGAGCAGTACTTC.

This chain links TRBV5-1 with TRBJ1-4, with TRBD1 as a possible D gene (5 bases). V lost 5 bases to trimming and J lost 4 bases, with 15 bases between them. The CDR3 is made up of 15 amino acids. Germline assignment: CDR1 SGHRS and CDR2 YFSETQ. CDR3 DNA: TGCGCCAGCAGTCTGCGACCGGGGGTTAATGAAAAACTGTTTTTT. Its translation: CASSLRPGVNEKLFF.

The genes are TRBV7-2 and TRBJ1-5; TRBD1 matches at 7 bases. The V segment lost 5 bases and the J segment 7 bases; nucleotides outside the gene matches: 11. The germline V gene has CDR1 SGHTA and CDR2 FQGNSA. The CDR3 consists of 15 residues. The CDR3 bases are TGTGCCAGCAGCCCAGGGGGGTTAAGGCCCCAGCCCCAGCATTTT. This sequence encodes CASSPGGLRPQPQHF.

V and J are TRBV2 and TRBJ2-7, with 14 bases identical to TRBD2. The CDR3 is made up of 16 amino acids. Germline V gene data show CDR1 as SNHLY and CDR2 as FYNNEI. J was trimmed by 4 bases and V by 6 bases; bases with no gene match: 8. Written as DNA, the CDR3 is TGTGCCAGCAGGGATCCCGGGACTAGCGGGGGTTACGAGCAGTACTTC. It specifies CASRDPGTSGGYEQYF. Combining the CDR3 with reference TRBV2 and TRBJ2-7 gives the whole variable domain EPEVTQTPSHQVTQMGQEVILRCVPISNHLYFYWYRQILGQKVEFLVSFYNNEISEKSEIFDDQFSVERPDGSNFTLKIRSTKLEDSAMYFCASRDPGTSGGYEQYFGPGTRLTVT.

This clone occurred a few times. The rearrangement uses TRBV2 and TRBJ2-1; 12 bases are shared with TRBD2. The CDR3 runs to 16 residues. The J segment lost 5 bases and the V segment lost 1 base, leaving 3 bases of the junction unmatched. Germline values: CDR1 SNHLY, CDR2 FYNNEI. CDR3 DNA: TGTGCCAGCAGTGAAGAAACTAGCGGGAGGAACAATGAGCAGTTCTTC. Translation: CASSEETSGRNNEQFF. The complete variable domain, with remaining parts taken from reference TRBV2 and TRBJ2-1, reads EPEVTQTPSHQVTQMGQEVILRCVPISNHLYFYWYRQILGQKVEFLVSFYNNEISEKSEIFDDQFSVERPDGSNFTLKIRSTKLEDSAMYFCASSEETSGRNNEQFFGPGTRLTVL.